Following are 10 T cell receptor beta chains from one sample sequenced in a study of low-dose radiotherapy and immunotherapy resistance in tumors. Alpha and beta chains were covered, as first-strand cDNA relied on TRAV- and TRBV-specific primers. A constant-region primer paired with the V-primer adapter amplified TCRs over about 18 PCR cycles. TCRdb ran MiXCR on the reads and lists one entry per CDR3 protein. The sample holds around 65,000 distinct CDR3 sequences, roughly 29% seen once. As to time point: before trial treatment. The input for sequencing was PBMCs, taken before treatment. These receptors were obtained from a male donor with rectosigmoid adenocarcinoma.

This clonotype was counted many times. V gene TRBV28 combines with J gene TRBJ2-2; 16 bases align to TRBD2. Germline assignment: CDR1 MDHEN and CDR2 SYDVKM. J lost 1 base, V lost 1 base, and 9 bases had no gene match. The CDR3 consists of 21 residues. CDR3 protein: CASSLSQPGLAGGQNTGELFF. The CDR3, as DNA: TGTGCCAGCAGTTTATCCCAACCGGGACTAGCGGGAGGGCAGAACACCGGGGAGCTGTTTTTT.

This clonotype was seen many times. CDR3 nucleotide sequence: TGTGCCAGCATGCAGGGCGACACCGGGGAGCTGTTTTTT. As protein: CASMQGDTGELFF. This chain links TRBV28 with TRBJ2-2, with D possibly being TRBD1 (5 bases). The CDR3 spans 13 residues. Trimming removed 7 bases at V and 3 bases at J, with 9 bases between. CDR1 and CDR2 from the germline V gene are MDHEN and SYDVKM.

This clonotype was picked up many times. This chain links TRBV25-1 with TRBJ2-3; D is undetermined. CDR1 and CDR2 from the germline V gene are MGHDK and SYGVNS. CDR3 length: 14 amino acids. V lost 0 bases and J lost 3, with 7 bases in between. The chain's CDR3 is CASSEYALTDTQYF. The CDR3 region has the DNA TGTGCCAGCAGTGAATACGCCTTGACAGATACGCAGTATTTT.

This clonotype has a count of ten or more. The genes are TRBV15 and TRBJ2-7; D perhaps matches TRBD1 (5 bases). V gave up 0 bases and J gave up 8 bases, with 8 bases separating them. The germline gives CDR1 LNHNV, CDR2 YYDKDF (reference sequence). The CDR3 loop spans 12 amino acids. The CDR3 spells CATSRDGAKQYF. The CDR3 region has the DNA TGTGCCACCAGCAGAGATGGGGCGAAGCAGTACTTC.

The DNA for the CDR3 is TGTGCCAGCAGTTACCCGCGCGCCGGGACAGCGAACACTGAAGCTTTCTTT. It yields the protein CASSYPRAGTANTEAFF. V gene TRBV6-2 or TRBV6-3 combines with J gene TRBJ1-1, with 7 bases matching TRBD1. The V segment lost 2 bases and the J segment 1 base; nucleotides outside the gene matches: 10. This CDR3 spans 17 amino acids. CDR1 and CDR2 from the germline V gene are MNHEY and SVGEGT.

This clonotype was seen a few times. The likely explanation is a read error, given a far larger clone one base away. This sequence joins TRBV6-2 or TRBV6-3 and TRBJ2-4, with 7 bases matching TRBD2. CDR3 length equals 16 residues. CDR1 is MNHEY, CDR2 SVGEGT, per germline. V dropped 0 bases and J dropped 13; count of bases not matched to a gene: 15. The CDR3 loop reads CASSYSRGRENNEQYF. CDR3 coding DNA: TGTGCCAGCAGTTACTCGAGAGGGAGGGAGAACAATGAGCAGTACTTC.

Ten or more counts support this clonotype. This chain joins TRBV12-3 or TRBV12-4 and TRBJ1-2; 7 bases line up with TRBD1. The CDR3 is 15 residues long. Trimming took 5 bases from V and 3 from J; bases not matched to a gene: 9. CDR3 amino acids: CASSPSNQGDYGYTF. In DNA form, the CDR3 reads TGTGCCAGCAGTCCATCAAACCAGGGGGACTATGGCTACACCTTC.

V usage is TRBV11-2 and J usage is TRBJ2-3; D is perhaps TRBD1 or TRBD2 (5 bases each). With 0 bases removed from V and 6 bases from J, the gap between germline ends came to 13 bases. The CDR3 length is 15 residues. CDR1 is SGHAT and CDR2 is FQNNGV in the germline V gene. CDR3 sequence: CASSLDPGAWDTQYF. The CDR3 coding sequence is TGTGCCAGCAGCTTAGATCCCGGGGCTTGGGATACGCAGTATTTT.

Concerning this clonotype itself: Since a far larger clone is one base different, this is likely a read error. The chain employs TRBV29-1 and TRBJ2-7; 14 bases align to TRBD2. Germline CDR1 and CDR2: SQVTM and ANQGSEA. The CDR3 length is 15 residues. With V trimmed by 3 bases and J by 7 bases, 8 bases remained unmatched. In nucleotides, the CDR3 is TGCAGCGTTGATCTCGGACTAGCGGGAGGAGCTGAGCAGTACTTC. It specifies CSVDLGLAGGAEQYF.

In this sample, this clonotype turned up many times. The chain combines TRBV24-1 with TRBJ2-1; TRBD2 matches at 10 bases. This CDR3 is built from 16 residues. Germline trimming cut 10 bases from V and 1 base from J; bases unmatched to any gene: 9. Per the germline V gene, CDR1 is KGHDR and CDR2 is SFDVKD. CDR3: CATAISGGISYNEQFF. As DNA, the CDR3 is TGTGCCACGGCAATTAGCGGGGGGATTTCCTACAATGAGCAGTTCTTC.